The 9 T cell receptor beta chains below all came from one sample that was sequenced in a study of cytotoxic CD8 clonotypes in ibrutinib-treated CLL. The table came from immunoSEQ multiplex PCR; TCRdb's copy has only in-frame clones and leaves some out. The sample lists approximately 70,000 clones, 80% occurring once. The sample was PBMCs, taken at disease progression, from a patient treated with ibrutinib. Receptor source: a human donor with chronic lymphocytic leukemia.

The chain recombines TRBV2 with TRBJ2-3, with D possibly being TRBD1 or TRBD2 (5 bases each). The germline V gene has CDR1 SNHLY and CDR2 FYNNEI. The V end lost 7 bases, the J end lost 3 bases, and 20 bases lay between the germline ends. This CDR3 has 16 residues. CDR3 in DNA: TGTGCCAGCACCTACTCCGTGGGACGCCGGACAGATACGCAGTATTTT. It encodes CASTYSVGRRTDTQYF.

The rearrangement links TRBV28 to TRBJ1-6, with a weak D call TRBD1 (6 bases). V lost 9 bases and J lost 5, with 20 bases in between. The CDR3 spans 16 residues. The germline CDR1 and CDR2 sequences are MDHEN and SYDVKM. This chain's CDR3 is CASSFIMGADNSPLHF. The CDR3 nucleotides are TGTGCCAGTAGCTTCATTATGGGGGCTGATAATTCACCCCTCCACTTT.

The gene calls are TRBV7-6 and TRBJ2-7; 13 bases map to TRBD2. CDR1 is SGHVS and CDR2 is FNYEAQ in the germline V gene. The length of the CDR3 is 16 residues. Trimming took 5 bases from V and 6 from J; bases not matched to a gene: 10. In DNA form, the CDR3 reads TGTGCCAGCAGCCCAGGGACTAGCGGGGTAGAGGGCGAGCAGTACTTC. Protein sequence: CASSPGTSGVEGEQYF. The entire variable domain, with the rest obtained from reference TRBV7-6 and TRBJ2-7, is as follows: GAGVSQSPRYKVTKRGQDVALRCDPISGHVSLYWYRQALGQGPEFLTYFNYEAQQDKSGLPNDRFSAERPEGSISTLTIQRTEQRDSAMYRCASSPGTSGVEGEQYFGPGTRLTVT.

This chain links TRBV4-1 with TRBJ2-7; D is unresolved. V was shortened by 1 base and J by 5 bases, with 3 bases between the two germline ends. Germline V CDR1 and CDR2: MGHRA, YSYEKL. The CDR3 extends over 11 amino acids. The CDR3 reads CASSQGDEQYF. CDR3 DNA: TGCGCCAGCAGCCAAGGGGACGAGCAGTACTTC.

V usage is TRBV10-3 and J usage is TRBJ2-1; D perhaps matches TRBD2 (5 bases). Trimming pared 10 bases from V and 0 bases from J, leaving 13 bases between. CDR1 ENHRY and CDR2 SYGVKD come from the germline V gene. The CDR3 is made up of 14 amino acids. The CDR3 sequence: CATEGRSSYNEQFF. The CDR3 DNA is TGTGCCACCGAGGGCAGAAGCTCCTACAATGAGCAGTTCTTC.

The chain has TRBV30 and TRBJ1-1; D is uncertain. Germline CDR1 and CDR2: GTSNPN and SVGIG (reference sequence). Trimming shortened V by 8 bases and J by 5 bases, and 15 bases separated the two germline ends. The CDR3 extends over 12 amino acids. DNA for the CDR3: TGTGCCGGGTTGAATGTAGCGACTGAAGCTTTCTTT. Its protein product is CAGLNVATEAFF. Full variable domain (outside the CDR3, taken from reference TRBV30 and TRBJ1-1): SQTIHQWPATLVQPVGSPLSLECTVEGTSNPNLYWYRQAAGRGLQLLFYSVGIGQISSEVPQNLSASRPQDRQFILSSKKLLLSDSGFYLCAGLNVATEAFFGQGTRLTVV.

The chain is built from TRBV30 and TRBJ2-5; D is uncertain. Germline lookup yields CDR1 GTSNPN and CDR2 SVGIG (reference sequence). V lost 5 bases and J lost 1, with 11 bases in between. The CDR3 contains 13 residues. The CDR3 here is CAWVLQFQETQYF. As DNA, the CDR3 is TGTGCCTGGGTACTACAATTCCAAGAGACCCAGTACTTC.

This chain connects TRBV7-2 to TRBJ2-7; 7 bases fit TRBD1. CDR1 and CDR2 from the germline V gene are SGHTA and FQGNSA. Trimming at V came to 4 bases and at J to 1 base, leaving 4 bases not matched to a gene. The CDR3 covers 14 residues. Here the CDR3 reads CASSSGTVSYEQYF. As DNA, the CDR3 is TGTGCCAGCAGCTCGGGGACAGTATCCTACGAGCAGTACTTC.

The chain employs TRBV5-6 and TRBJ2-3; D is uncertain. The V end was cut by 0 bases, the J end by 2 bases, with 13 bases between. The CDR3 loop spans 16 amino acids. The germline V gene encodes CDR1 SGHDT and CDR2 YYEEEE. CDR3 bases: TGTGCCAGCAGCTTGGACTCGGACGGCCACACAGATACGCAGTATTTT. Its protein is CASSLDSDGHTDTQYF.